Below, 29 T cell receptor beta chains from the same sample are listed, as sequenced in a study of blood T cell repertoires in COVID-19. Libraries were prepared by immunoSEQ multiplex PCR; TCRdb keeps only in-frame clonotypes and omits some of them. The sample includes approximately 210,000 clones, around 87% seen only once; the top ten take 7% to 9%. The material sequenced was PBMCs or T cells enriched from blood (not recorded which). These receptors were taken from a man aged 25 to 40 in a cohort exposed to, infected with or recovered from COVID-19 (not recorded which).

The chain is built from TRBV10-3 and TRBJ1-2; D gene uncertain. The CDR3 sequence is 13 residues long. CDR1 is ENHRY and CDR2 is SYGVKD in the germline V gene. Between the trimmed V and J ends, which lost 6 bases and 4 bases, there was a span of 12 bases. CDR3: CAIRLTVVYGYTF. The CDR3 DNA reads TGTGCCATCAGACTAACTGTGGTCTATGGCTACACCTTC.

CDR3 coding DNA: TGCAGCGTTGGGGACAGAGTTGGCTACACCTTC. Its protein product is CSVGDRVGYTF. This chain uses TRBV29-1 with TRBJ1-2, with 7 nucleotides matching TRBD1. This CDR3 contains 11 residues. Per germline, CDR1 SQVTM and CDR2 ANQGSEA. V gave up 4 bases and J gave up 7 bases; unmatched junction bases: 3.

This CDR3 reads CSAYGRDHSGNTIYF. The DNA for the CDR3 is TGCAGCGCCTACGGCAGGGATCACTCTGGAAACACCATATATTTT. The gene calls are TRBV29-1 and TRBJ1-3; D perhaps matches TRBD1 (5 bases). CDR1 and CDR2 (germline): SQVTM, ANQGSEA. V lost 7 bases and J 0 bases, leaving 16 bases between the germline ends. The CDR3 length is 15 residues.

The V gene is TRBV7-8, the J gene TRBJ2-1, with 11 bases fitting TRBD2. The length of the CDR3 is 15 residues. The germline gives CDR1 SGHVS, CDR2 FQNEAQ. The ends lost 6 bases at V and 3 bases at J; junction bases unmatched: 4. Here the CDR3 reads CASSITSGSYNEQFF. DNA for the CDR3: TGTGCCAGCAGTATTACTAGCGGGAGCTACAATGAGCAGTTCTTC.

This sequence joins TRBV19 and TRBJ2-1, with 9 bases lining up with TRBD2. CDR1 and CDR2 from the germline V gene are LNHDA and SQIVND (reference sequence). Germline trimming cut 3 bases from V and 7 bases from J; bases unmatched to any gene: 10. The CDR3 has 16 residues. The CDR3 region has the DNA TGTGCCAGTAGTATCGACGGTAGCGGGAGAATAAATGAGCAGTTCTTC. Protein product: CASSIDGSGRINEQFF.

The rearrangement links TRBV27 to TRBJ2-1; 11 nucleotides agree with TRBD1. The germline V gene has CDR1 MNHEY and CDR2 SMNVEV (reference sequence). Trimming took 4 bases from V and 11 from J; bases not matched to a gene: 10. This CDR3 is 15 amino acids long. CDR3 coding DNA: TGTGCCAGCAGTTCGTCGTTTGGGGACAGGGGGAAGCAGTTCTTC. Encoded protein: CASSSSFGDRGKQFF.

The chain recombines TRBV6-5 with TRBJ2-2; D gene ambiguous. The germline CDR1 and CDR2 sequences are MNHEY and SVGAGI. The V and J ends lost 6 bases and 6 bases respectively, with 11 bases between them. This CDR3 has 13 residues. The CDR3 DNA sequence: TGTGCCAGCAGCCATACCGGTGCCGGGGAGCTGTTTTTT. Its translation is CASSHTGAGELFF.

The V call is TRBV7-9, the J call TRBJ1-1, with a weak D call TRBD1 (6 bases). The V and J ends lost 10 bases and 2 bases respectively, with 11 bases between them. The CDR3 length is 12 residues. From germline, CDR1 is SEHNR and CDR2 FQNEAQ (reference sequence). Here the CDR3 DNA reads TGTGCCACCGGGACACCAAACACTGAAGCTTTCTTT. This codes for CATGTPNTEAFF. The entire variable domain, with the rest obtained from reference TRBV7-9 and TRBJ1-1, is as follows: DTGVSQNPRHKITKRGQNVTFRCDPISEHNRLYWYRQTLGQGPEFLTYFQNEAQLEKSRLLSDRFSAERPKGSFSTLEIQRTEQGDSAMYLCATGTPNTEAFFGQGTRLTVV.

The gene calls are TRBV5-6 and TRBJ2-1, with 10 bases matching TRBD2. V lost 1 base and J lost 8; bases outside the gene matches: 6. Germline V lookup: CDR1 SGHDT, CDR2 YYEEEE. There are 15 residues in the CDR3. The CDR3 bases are TGTGCCAGCAGCTTGCTAGCGGGAGTTGTCTATGAGCAGTTCTTC. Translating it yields CASSLLAGVVYEQFF.

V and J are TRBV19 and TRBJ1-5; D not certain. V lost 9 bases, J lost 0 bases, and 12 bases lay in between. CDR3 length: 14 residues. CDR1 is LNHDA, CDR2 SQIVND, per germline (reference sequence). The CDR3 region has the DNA TGTGCCAGCCGATCCGGTTATAGCAATCAGCCCCAGCATTTT. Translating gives CASRSGYSNQPQHF.

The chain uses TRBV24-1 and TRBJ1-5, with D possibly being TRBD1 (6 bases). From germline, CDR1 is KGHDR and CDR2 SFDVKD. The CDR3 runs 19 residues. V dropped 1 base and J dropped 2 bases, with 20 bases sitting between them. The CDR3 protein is CATSDLNRVRGAGNQPQHF. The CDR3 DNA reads TGTGCCACCAGTGATTTAAACAGGGTTAGAGGCGCGGGCAATCAGCCCCAGCATTTT.

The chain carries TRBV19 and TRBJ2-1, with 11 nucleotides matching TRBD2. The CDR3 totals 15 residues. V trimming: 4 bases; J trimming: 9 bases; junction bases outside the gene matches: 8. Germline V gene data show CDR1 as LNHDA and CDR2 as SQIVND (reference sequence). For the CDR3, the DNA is TGTGCCAGTAGTACTAGCGGGAGGCCGCCGGGTGAGCAGTTCTTC. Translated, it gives CASSTSGRPPGEQFF.

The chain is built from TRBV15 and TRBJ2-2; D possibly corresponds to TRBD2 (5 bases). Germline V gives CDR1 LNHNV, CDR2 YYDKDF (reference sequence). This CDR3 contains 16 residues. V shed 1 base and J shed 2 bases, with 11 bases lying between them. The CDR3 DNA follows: TGTGCCACCAGCAGAGGGGTCGGGAAAAACACCGGGGAGCTGTTTTTT. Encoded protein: CATSRGVGKNTGELFF.

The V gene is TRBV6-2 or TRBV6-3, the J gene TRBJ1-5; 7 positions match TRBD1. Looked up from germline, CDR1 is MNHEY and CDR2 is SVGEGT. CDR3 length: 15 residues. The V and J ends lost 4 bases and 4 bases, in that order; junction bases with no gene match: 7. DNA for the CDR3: TGTGCCAGCAGTTCGTACCGGGACAGTAATCAGCCCCAGCATTTT. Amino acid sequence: CASSSYRDSNQPQHF.

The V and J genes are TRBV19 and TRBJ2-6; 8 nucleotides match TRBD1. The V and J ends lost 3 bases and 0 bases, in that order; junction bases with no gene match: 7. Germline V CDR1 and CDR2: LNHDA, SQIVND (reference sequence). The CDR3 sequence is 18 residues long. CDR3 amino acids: CASSIVAGGRSGANVLTF. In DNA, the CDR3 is TGTGCCAGTAGTATCGTGGCAGGGGGCCGCTCTGGGGCCAACGTCCTGACTTTC.

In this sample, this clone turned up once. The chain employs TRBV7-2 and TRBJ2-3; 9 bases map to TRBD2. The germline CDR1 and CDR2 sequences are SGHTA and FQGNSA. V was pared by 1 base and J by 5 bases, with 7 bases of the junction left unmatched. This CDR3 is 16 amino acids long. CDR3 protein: CASSLGGGRAGDTQYF. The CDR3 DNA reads TGTGCCAGCAGCTTAGGGGGCGGGAGGGCCGGAGATACGCAGTATTTT.

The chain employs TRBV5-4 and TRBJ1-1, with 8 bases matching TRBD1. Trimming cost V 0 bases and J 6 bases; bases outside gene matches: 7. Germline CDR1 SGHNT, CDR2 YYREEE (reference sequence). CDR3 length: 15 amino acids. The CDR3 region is CASSLEVRGRAEAFF. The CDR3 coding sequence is TGTGCCAGCAGCTTGGAGGTCAGGGGGCGCGCTGAAGCTTTCTTT.

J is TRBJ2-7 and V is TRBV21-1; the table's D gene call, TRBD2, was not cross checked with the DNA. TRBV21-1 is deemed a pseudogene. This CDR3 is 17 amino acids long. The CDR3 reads CASSKIVRTLLSYEQYF. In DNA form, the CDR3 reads TGTGCCAGCAGCAAAATAGTTCGGACTCTTCTTTCCTACGAGCAGTACTTC.

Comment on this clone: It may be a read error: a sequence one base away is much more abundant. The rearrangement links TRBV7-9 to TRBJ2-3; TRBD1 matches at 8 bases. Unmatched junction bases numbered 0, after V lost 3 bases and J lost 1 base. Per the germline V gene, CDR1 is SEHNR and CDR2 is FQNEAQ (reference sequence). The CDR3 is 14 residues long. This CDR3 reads CASSLTGGTDTQYF. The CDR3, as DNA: TGTGCCAGCAGCTTGACAGGGGGCACAGATACGCAGTATTTT.

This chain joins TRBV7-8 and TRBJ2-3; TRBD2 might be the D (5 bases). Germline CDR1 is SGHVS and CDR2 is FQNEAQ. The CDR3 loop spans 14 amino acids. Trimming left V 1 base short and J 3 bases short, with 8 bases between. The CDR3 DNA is TGTGCCAGCAGCTTAGACACGGGAACAGATACGCAGTATTTT. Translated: CASSLDTGTDTQYF.

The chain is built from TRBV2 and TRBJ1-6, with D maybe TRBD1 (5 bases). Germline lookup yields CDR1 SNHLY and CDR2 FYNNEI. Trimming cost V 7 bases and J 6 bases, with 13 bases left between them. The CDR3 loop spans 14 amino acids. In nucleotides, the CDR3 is TGTGCCAGCAAATTAGGGGAAAGTAATTCACCCCTCCACTTT. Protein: CASKLGESNSPLHF.

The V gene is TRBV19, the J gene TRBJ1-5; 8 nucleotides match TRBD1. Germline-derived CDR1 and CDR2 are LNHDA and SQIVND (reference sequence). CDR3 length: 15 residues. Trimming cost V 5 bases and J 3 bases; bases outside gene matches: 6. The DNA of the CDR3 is TGTGCCAGTAGTCCCGACAGGGGAGCCAATCAGCCCCAGCATTTT. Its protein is CASSPDRGANQPQHF.

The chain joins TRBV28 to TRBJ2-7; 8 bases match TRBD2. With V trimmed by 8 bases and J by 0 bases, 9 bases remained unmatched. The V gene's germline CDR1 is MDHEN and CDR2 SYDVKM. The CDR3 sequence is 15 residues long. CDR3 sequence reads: CASGMRGAFSYEQYF. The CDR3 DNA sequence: TGTGCCAGCGGGATGCGGGGGGCGTTCTCCTACGAGCAGTACTTC.

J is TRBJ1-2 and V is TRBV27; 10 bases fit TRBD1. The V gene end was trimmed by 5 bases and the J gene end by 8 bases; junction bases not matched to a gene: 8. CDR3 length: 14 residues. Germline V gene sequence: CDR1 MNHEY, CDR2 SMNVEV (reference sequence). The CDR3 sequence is CASSGTGVPSGYTF. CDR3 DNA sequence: TGTGCCAGCAGTGGGACAGGGGTCCCTAGCGGCTACACCTTC.

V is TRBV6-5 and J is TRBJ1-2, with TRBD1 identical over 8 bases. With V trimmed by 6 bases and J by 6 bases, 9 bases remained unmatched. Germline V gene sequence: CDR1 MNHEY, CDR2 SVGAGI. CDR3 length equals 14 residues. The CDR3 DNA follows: TGTGCCAGCAGGCCCGGACAGGGAAAGGATGGCTACACCTTC. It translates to CASRPGQGKDGYTF.

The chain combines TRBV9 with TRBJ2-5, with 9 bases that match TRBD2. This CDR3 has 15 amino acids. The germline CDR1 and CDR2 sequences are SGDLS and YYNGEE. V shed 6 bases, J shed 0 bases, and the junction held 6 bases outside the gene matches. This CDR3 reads CASTRGTSNQETQYF. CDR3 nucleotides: TGTGCCAGCACCCGCGGGACTAGCAACCAAGAGACCCAGTACTTC. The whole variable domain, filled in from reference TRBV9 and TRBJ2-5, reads DSGVTQTPKHLITATGQRVTLRCSPRSGDLSVYWYQQSLDQGLQFLIQYYNGEERAKGNILERFSAQQFPDLHSELNLSSLELGDSALYFCASTRGTSNQETQYFGPGTRLLVL.

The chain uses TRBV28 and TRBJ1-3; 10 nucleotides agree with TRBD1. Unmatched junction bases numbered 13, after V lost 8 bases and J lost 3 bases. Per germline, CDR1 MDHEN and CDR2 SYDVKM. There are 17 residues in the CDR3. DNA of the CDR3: TGTGCCAGCTCCAATAGGGGGACAGGGGCCGGTGGAAACACCATATATTTT. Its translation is CASSNRGTGAGGNTIYF.

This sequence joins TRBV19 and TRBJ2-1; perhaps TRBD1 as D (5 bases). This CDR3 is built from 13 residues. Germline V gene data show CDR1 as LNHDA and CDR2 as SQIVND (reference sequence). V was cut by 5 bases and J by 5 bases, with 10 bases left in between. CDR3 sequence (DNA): TGTGCCAGTAGTCCAGGGTCTCACAATGAGCAGTTCTTC. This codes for CASSPGSHNEQFF.

CDR3 amino acids: CASSLDGGNQLFF. The DNA for the CDR3 is TGCGCCAGCAGCTTGGATGGTGGCAATCAACTGTTTTTT. The genes are TRBV5-1 and TRBJ1-4; D is ambiguous. The CDR3 is 13 residues long. CDR1 is SGHRS and CDR2 is YFSETQ in the germline V gene. The V end was cut by 0 bases, the J end by 12 bases, with 12 bases between. The entire variable domain, with the rest obtained from reference TRBV5-1 and TRBJ1-4, is as follows: KAGVTQTPRYLIKTRGQQVTLSCSPISGHRSVSWYQQTPGQGLQFLFEYFSETQRNKGNFPGRFSGRQFSNSRSEMNVSTLELGDSALYLCASSLDGGNQLFFGSGTQLSVL.